This T cell receptor (beta chain) was sequenced for a study of vaccination and CD4 T cells after COVID-19. At the level of the study: Post-vaccine sample collection happened at a median of around 77 days after dose two, ranging 14 to 241. Study results and caveats: Convalescent patients' vaccine-specific clones were spike mono-reactive in 304 of 307 cases.

This clonotype was detected only a few times. Its antigen is undetermined. Germline CDR1 reads SGHAT; CDR2 reads FQNNGV. The CDR3 is 18 residues long. V shed 5 bases and J shed 4 bases, with 26 bases lying between them. TCRdb itself ran the PCR reads through MiXCR, one entry per CDR3 protein. Of 15,000 to 20,000 distinct CDR3 sequences in the sample, roughly two thirds were seen once. V and J are TRBV11-2 and TRBJ2-5; D perhaps matches TRBD2 (6 bases). Source: CD4+ T cells from blood, taken after SARS-CoV-2 vaccination. The clonotype comes from a human donor who had recovered from COVID-19. Here the CDR3 DNA reads TGTGCCAGCAGCCCAAAGCGGGCTGGATCATTGAGGGTAGAGACCCAGTACTTC. Protein: CASSPKRAGSLRVETQYF.